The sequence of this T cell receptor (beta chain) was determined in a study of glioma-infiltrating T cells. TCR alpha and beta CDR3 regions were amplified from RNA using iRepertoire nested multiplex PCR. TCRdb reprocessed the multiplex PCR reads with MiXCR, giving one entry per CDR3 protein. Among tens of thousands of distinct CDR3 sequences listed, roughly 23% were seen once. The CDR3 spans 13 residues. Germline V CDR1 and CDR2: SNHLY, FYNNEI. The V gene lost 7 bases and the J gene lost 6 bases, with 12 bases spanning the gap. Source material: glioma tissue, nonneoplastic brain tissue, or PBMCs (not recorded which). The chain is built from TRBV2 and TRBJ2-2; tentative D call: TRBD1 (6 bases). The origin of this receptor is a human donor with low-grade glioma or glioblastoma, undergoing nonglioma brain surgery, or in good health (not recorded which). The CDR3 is CASNATGSGELFF. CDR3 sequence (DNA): TGTGCCAGCAATGCTACAGGGTCCGGGGAGCTGTTTTTT.